Described below is a single T cell receptor beta chain sequence and its context. What it recognizes is unknown. The sample belongs to a study of cytomegalovirus exposure and HLA in healthy donors. The primer mix had 60 Vbeta and 13 Jbeta primers. The repertoire was sequenced with immunoSEQ multiplex PCR; TCRdb's copy has only in-frame clones and lacks some. The sample shows 100,000 or so clones, roughly 76% of them seen only once. General study results and limits: When analyzed later, a missense DCLRE1C variant was found to be linked to TCR beta V- and J-gene trimming. Earlier analysis looked at TCR beta V segments, and most were productive about 87% or about 30% of the time. In a later analysis, specific HLA alleles were associated with some 16,000 TCR beta sequences at a 0.05 false discovery rate.

CDR3 length: 17 residues. Trimming took 6 bases from V and 1 from J; bases not matched to a gene: 12. The germline V gene encodes CDR1 PRHDT and CDR2 FYEKMQ (reference sequence). Participants comprised healthy donors of bone marrow. The sequencing sample was made of PBMCs. The clonotype originates from a man aged 40-49 years in good health and CMV-seronegative. The V gene is TRBV13, the J gene TRBJ2-7; 10 bases line up with TRBD2. The CDR3 sequence is CASSLGVAGGISYEQYF. The CDR3 DNA reads as TGTGCCAGCAGTCTTGGGGTAGCGGGGGGAATATCCTACGAGCAGTACTTC.